These T cell receptor beta chains were read from a single sample in a study of T-cell reconstitution after alpha-beta-depleted transplantation in children. TCRdb itself ran the PCR reads through MiXCR, one entry per CDR3 protein. The sample lists around 700,000 distinct CDR3 sequences; roughly 14% were seen once. The sequenced sample was PBMCs, obtained before TCRalphabeta/CD19-depleted stem cell transplant. Source of these receptors: a girl aged 2 to 10 with congenital amegakaryocytic thrombocytopenia, due to receive a stem cell transplant. The CDR3 runs from the conserved cysteine through the conserved F or W.

V: TRBV5-1
J: TRBJ1-3
CDR3: CASKSGNTIYF

V: TRBV7-6
J: TRBJ2-7
CDR3: CASSLGSFRYEQYF

V: TRBV5-1
J: TRBJ2-3
CDR3: CASSLGLAGFTDTQYF

V: TRBV3-1
J: TRBJ1-2
CDR3: CASSQFTQGVGGYTF

V: TRBV6-5
J: TRBJ2-7
CDR3: CASSYSTGSPFFEQYF

V: TRBV5-1
J: TRBJ1-1
CDR3: CASSLGTGAIYTEAFF

V: TRBV6-2/TRBV6-3
J: TRBJ2-3
CDR3: CASRPSLAGGDTQYF

V: TRBV5-1
J: TRBJ1-1
CDR3: CASSLGPLGGGKNTEAFF

V: TRBV28
J: TRBJ2-5
CDR3: CASSTSLPLRPTQYF

V: TRBV12-3/TRBV12-4
J: TRBJ2-3
CDR3: CASSLAGPSTQYF

V: TRBV3-1
J: TRBJ2-7
CDR3: CASSRDLNGNEQYF

V: TRBV29-1
J: TRBJ2-7
CDR3: CSAQEGSYEQYF

V: TRBV7-3
J: TRBJ2-1
CDR3: CASSPFPTLEQFF

V: TRBV12-3/TRBV12-4
J: TRBJ2-1
CDR3: CASSNRQGLLAIEQFF

V: TRBV9
J: TRBJ2-7
CDR3: CASSVGGRGSYEQYF

V: TRBV5-1
J: TRBJ2-5
CDR3: CASSLDWEGTQYF

V: TRBV7-2
J: TRBJ2-7
CDR3: CASSLLRWYGATEQYF

V: TRBV4-1
J: TRBJ2-3
CDR3: CASSQNRDRGTYGGQYF

V: TRBV10-3
J: TRBJ1-3
CDR3: CAINDSPGNTIYF

V: TRBV20-1
J: TRBJ1-5
CDR3: CSARESTGGSQPQHF

V: TRBV20-1
J: TRBJ2-1
CDR3: CSARPIAAVGTHEQFF

V: TRBV7-2
J: TRBJ2-3
CDR3: CASSLGAGPDTDTQYF

V: TRBV5-1
J: TRBJ2-7
CDR3: CASSLGLAGNPSFPYEQYF

V: TRBV12-3/TRBV12-4
J: TRBJ2-2
CDR3: CASSPGSGLAGSPNTGELFF

V: TRBV3-1
J: TRBJ2-1
CDR3: CASSPFAGQGYEQFF

V: TRBV29-1
J: TRBJ2-1
CDR3: CSVEDYQRASIIYNEQFF

V: TRBV29-1
J: TRBJ2-1
CDR3: CSVVGGGSYNEQFF

V: TRBV6-5
J: TRBJ1-1
CDR3: CASSSLTEAFF

V: TRBV5-1
J: TRBJ2-1
CDR3: CASSLERARNEQFF

V: TRBV3-1
J: TRBJ2-7
CDR3: CASGQGRDEQYF

V: TRBV6-5
J: TRBJ2-1
CDR3: CASSYRNGGGQFF

V: TRBV10-2
J: TRBJ2-1
CDR3: CASSWSGDNEQFF

V: TRBV15
J: TRBJ1-2
CDR3: CATSRVGGRRRYGYTF

V: TRBV6-6
J: TRBJ2-7
CDR3: CATALAGVSEQYF

V: TRBV27
J: TRBJ2-1
CDR3: CASSLFSVSSYNEQFF

V: TRBV12-3/TRBV12-4
J: TRBJ2-5
CDR3: CASSFPLDETQYF

V: TRBV7-9
J: TRBJ2-7
CDR3: CASSLQDPYEQYF

V: TRBV7-3
J: TRBJ2-3
CDR3: CASSPAVSVDTQYF

V: TRBV9
J: TRBJ2-3
CDR3: CASSVAFSSSATDTQYF

V: TRBV27
J: TRBJ2-7
CDR3: CASSSFLGSGRYEQYF

V: TRBV5-1
J: TRBJ2-1
CDR3: CASSVPLREDEQFF

V: TRBV15
J: TRBJ2-3
CDR3: CATSGGSSDTQYF

V: TRBV7-2
J: TRBJ1-2
CDR3: CASSLDPEQGRSGYTF

V: TRBV30
J: TRBJ2-5
CDR3: CAWSGAETQYF

V: TRBV12-5
J: TRBJ2-3
CDR3: CASGQTGKGDTQYF

V: TRBV6-1
J: TRBJ2-1
CDR3: CASRTGTSGSNEQFF

V: TRBV5-1
J: TRBJ2-3
CDR3: CASSLSTSALSTDTQYF

V: TRBV12-3/TRBV12-4
J: TRBJ2-7
CDR3: CASGLTDTYEQYF

V: TRBV4-1
J: TRBJ2-1
CDR3: CASSQPWAGSSYNEQFF

V: TRBV20-1
J: TRBJ2-1
CDR3: CSARRLSSYNEQFF

V: TRBV20-1
J: TRBJ1-2
CDR3: CSARGPGQGYGYTF

V: TRBV27
J: TRBJ2-7
CDR3: CASSYQGRNYEQYF

V: TRBV10-3
J: TRBJ2-3
CDR3: CAISESGSTDTQYF